One sample yielded the 4 T cell receptor beta chains listed below, sequenced in a study. TCRdb re-called the 5' RACE reads through MiXCR, storing one row per CDR3 protein. The sample has approximately 53,000 distinct CDR3 sequences; 25% to 30% are singletons. The sequenced sample consisted of tumor-infiltrating memory CD4+ T cells sorted from the breast tumor. Subset here: memory CD4+ T cells, CD4+CD45RO+CD25-. The receptor set was obtained from a female donor with breast cancer.

This chain joins TRBV6-1 and TRBJ2-1; perhaps TRBD1 as D (5 bases). The CDR3 length is 16 residues. CDR1 is MNHNS, CDR2 SASEGT, per germline. Trimming took 2 bases from V and 10 from J, leaving 21 bases between them. The CDR3 coding sequence is TGTGCCAGCAGTGAACGAACCGCTGGGGCGTTAGGGGAGCAGTTCTTC. Translated: CASSERTAGALGEQFF.

This clonotype was recorded at least ten times. This chain links TRBV5-4 with TRBJ2-3; TRBD1 might be the D (5 bases). The germline V gene has CDR1 SGHNT and CDR2 YYREEE (reference sequence). CDR3 length: 14 residues. Trimming removed 0 bases at V and 4 bases at J, with 9 bases between. CDR3 DNA: TGTGCCAGCAGCTTGGCCGGCAGGGCAGATACGCAGTATTTT. Residues: CASSLAGRADTQYF.

This chain joins TRBV5-1 and TRBJ2-7; 8 positions match TRBD2. V lost 0 bases and J lost 0; bases outside the gene matches: 2. This CDR3 is 15 amino acids long. Per the germline V gene, CDR1 is SGHRS and CDR2 is YFSETQ. The CDR3 protein is CASSLEGTSSYEQYF. In DNA form, the CDR3 reads TGCGCCAGCAGCTTGGAGGGGACTAGCTCCTACGAGCAGTACTTC.

This clonotype occurred a few times. The rearrangement uses TRBV9 and TRBJ2-5; D unresolved. The length of the CDR3 is 14 residues. V was shortened by 0 bases and J by 1 base, with 7 bases between the two germline ends. The germline V gene encodes CDR1 SGDLS and CDR2 YYNGEE. The CDR3 sequence: CASSVGGVQETQYF. In nucleotides, the CDR3 is TGTGCCAGCAGCGTAGGAGGCGTCCAAGAGACCCAGTACTTC.